These 22 T cell receptor beta chains originate from one sample sequenced in a study of blood T cell repertoires in COVID-19. Libraries were prepared by immunoSEQ multiplex PCR; TCRdb keeps only in-frame clonotypes and omits some of them. The table has about 130,000 clones, 80% to 90% seen once. Sequencing was carried out using peripheral blood. The receptor source for this set is a man aged 55 to 69 with COVID-19, enrolled during active disease.

V gene TRBV5-1 combines with J gene TRBJ2-7; the D gene is possibly TRBD1 (5 bases). This CDR3 has 14 residues. Germline assignment: CDR1 SGHRS and CDR2 YFSETQ. Trimming left V 5 bases short and J 1 base short, with 13 bases between. This chain's CDR3 is CASRDGQASYEQYF. Written as DNA, the CDR3 is TGCGCCAGCAGGGATGGACAAGCTTCCTACGAGCAGTACTTC.

This chain joins TRBV25-1 and TRBJ2-7; 15 bases fit TRBD2. V shed 6 bases, J shed 6 bases, and the junction held 9 bases outside the gene matches. The CDR3 sequence is 16 residues long. CDR1 is MGHDK, CDR2 SYGVNS, per germline. CDR3 in DNA: TGTGCCAGCAGGGCCCCGGGACTAGCGGGGGGAGGCGAGCAGTACTTC. As protein: CASRAPGLAGGGEQYF.

The chain employs TRBV6-1 and TRBJ2-7; D remains unclear. The CDR3 runs to 14 residues. Per germline, CDR1 MNHNS and CDR2 SASEGT. The V and J ends lost 0 bases and 2 bases respectively, with 8 bases between them. In DNA form, the CDR3 reads TGTGCCAGCAGTGAAGCACAAGGAGCCTACGAGCAGTACTTC. The encoded protein is CASSEAQGAYEQYF.

V is TRBV4-2 and J is TRBJ1-6; 7 bases fit TRBD1. This CDR3 is 19 amino acids long. Per the germline V gene, CDR1 is LGHNA and CDR2 is YNFKEQ. With V trimmed by 2 bases and J by 9 bases, 19 bases remained unmatched. The chain's CDR3 is CASSQSNGRGVGRGSPLHF. The DNA of the CDR3 is TGTGCCAGCAGCCAAAGTAACGGCAGGGGGGTTGGCAGGGGTTCACCCCTCCACTTT.

J is TRBJ1-2 and V is TRBV5-6; a weak D match, TRBD1 (5 bases). CDR1 SGHDT and CDR2 YYEEEE come from the germline V gene. V lost 5 bases, J lost 7 bases, and 27 bases lay in between. The CDR3 has 17 residues. This CDR3 reads CASSWGIKEIDQFGYTF. The CDR3, as DNA: TGTGCCAGCAGTTGGGGCATAAAGGAGATCGACCAGTTTGGCTACACCTTC.

This chain joins TRBV5-6 and TRBJ1-2; 8 bases match TRBD1. CDR3 length: 16 residues. J gave up 0 bases and V 0 bases, and 4 bases lay outside the gene matches. The germline V gene has CDR1 SGHDT and CDR2 YYEEEE. The CDR3 sequence: CASSLAPDRANYGYTF. The CDR3 DNA reads as TGTGCCAGCAGCTTGGCCCCGGACAGGGCTAACTATGGCTACACCTTC. Variable domain in full (rest from reference TRBV5-6 and TRBJ1-2): DAGVTQSPTHLIKTRGQQVTLRCSPKSGHDTVSWYQQALGQGPQFIFQYYEEEERQRGNFPDRFSGHQFPNYSSELNVNALLLGDSALYLCASSLAPDRANYGYTFGSGTRLTVV.

The V and J genes are TRBV7-2 and TRBJ1-4; D unresolved. The germline gives CDR1 SGHTA, CDR2 FQGNSA. The CDR3 consists of 15 residues. The V end lost 1 base, the J end lost 5 bases, and 11 bases lay between the germline ends. CDR3 DNA: TGTGCCAGCAGCTTAGGTTTGTCCAGAAATGAAAAACTGTTTTTT. Its translation: CASSLGLSRNEKLFF.

The J gene is TRBJ1-5, the V gene TRBV7-3; D unresolved. CDR1 SGHTA and CDR2 FQGTGA come from the germline V gene. The V and J ends lost 2 bases and 2 bases respectively, with 16 bases between them. The CDR3 length is 17 residues. The CDR3 nucleotides are TGTGCCAGCAGCTTATTACGTACAGATTGGGGCAATCAGCCCCAGCATTTT. It encodes CASSLLRTDWGNQPQHF.

The chain carries TRBV2 and TRBJ1-2; 8 bases fit TRBD1. Germline V gene sequence: CDR1 SNHLY, CDR2 FYNNEI. The J segment lost 5 bases and the V segment lost 7 bases, leaving 6 bases of the junction unmatched. The CDR3 contains 13 residues. The chain's CDR3 is CASNRGQAYGYTF. The CDR3, as DNA: TGTGCCAGCAATAGGGGACAGGCGTATGGCTACACCTTC.

The chain joins TRBV6-5 to TRBJ1-1; D not resolved. Germline V lookup: CDR1 MNHEY, CDR2 SVGAGI. Between the trimmed V and J ends, which lost 6 bases and 8 bases, there was a span of 10 bases. The CDR3 consists of 11 residues. The CDR3 bases are TGTGCCAGCAGGTCCTCTCTGGAAGCTTTCTTT. This sequence encodes CASRSSLEAFF.

J is TRBJ2-7 and V is TRBV7-6; 7 nucleotides align to TRBD1. J lost 4 bases, V lost 5 bases, and 14 bases had no gene match. Germline lookup yields CDR1 SGHVS and CDR2 FNYEAQ. This CDR3 has 16 amino acids. The CDR3 nucleotides are TGTGCCAGCAGCAAGCTCGGGACAGACCGTGGGTACGAGCAGTACTTC. Amino acid sequence: CASSKLGTDRGYEQYF.

The rearrangement joins TRBV7-3 to TRBJ2-4, with a tentative D call TRBD1 (6 bases). The CDR3 runs 16 residues. With 2 bases removed from V and 5 bases from J, the gap between germline ends came to 16 bases. Germline CDR1 SGHTA, CDR2 FQGTGA. CDR3 region: CASSLGGTPGENIQYF. The CDR3 coding sequence is TGTGCCAGCAGCTTAGGTGGAACCCCAGGGGAAAACATTCAGTACTTC.

This sequence joins TRBV6-5 and TRBJ2-2; possible D gene TRBD1, 6 bases. This CDR3 is 15 amino acids long. V lost 6 bases and J lost 3, with 14 bases in between. The germline V gene has CDR1 MNHEY and CDR2 SVGAGI. The CDR3 DNA sequence: TGTGCCAGCAGAAACAGGGTCTCTCACACCGGGGAGCTGTTTTTT. As protein: CASRNRVSHTGELFF.

The chain joins TRBV7-6 to TRBJ2-7, with a tentative D call TRBD2 (6 bases). The CDR3 covers 15 residues. Germline-derived CDR1 and CDR2 are SGHVS and FNYEAQ. V was clipped by 0 bases and J by 2 bases, with 11 bases between them. The CDR3 nucleotides read TGTGCCAGCAGCTTAGCGCCGGGACTCACCTACGAGCAGTACTTC. Encoded protein: CASSLAPGLTYEQYF.

The rearrangement links TRBV4-2 to TRBJ2-1; 9 nucleotides align to TRBD2. The CDR3 sequence is 18 residues long. The germline gives CDR1 LGHNA, CDR2 YNFKEQ. V lost 0 bases, J lost 2 bases, and 8 bases stayed unmatched. The CDR3 DNA sequence: TGTGCCAGCAGCCAAGATGCTCAGCGGGGGGTAACCTACAATGAGCAGTTCTTC. It specifies CASSQDAQRGVTYNEQFF.

The V and J genes are TRBV29-1 and TRBJ1-1; the D gene is possibly TRBD1 (6 bases). Germline lookup yields CDR1 SQVTM and CDR2 ANQGSEA. The CDR3 covers 12 residues. V was cut by 0 bases and J by 6 bases, with 8 bases left in between. CDR3 amino acids: CSVEEGAAEAFF. In DNA, the CDR3 is TGCAGCGTTGAAGAGGGGGCCGCTGAAGCTTTCTTT.

V and J are TRBV20-1 and TRBJ2-3; D remains ambiguous. Germline CDR1 is DFQATT and CDR2 is SNEGSKA (reference sequence). The V and J ends lost 5 bases and 4 bases respectively, with 7 bases between them. This CDR3 comprises 11 residues. The DNA for the CDR3 is TGCAGTGCTTTAGCCGCAGATACGCAGTATTTT. Its translation is CSALAADTQYF.

The gene calls are TRBV12-5 and TRBJ1-1, with 10 bases fitting TRBD1. The CDR3 spans 17 residues. The germline CDR1 and CDR2 sequences are LGHNT and FRNRAP. J gave up 3 bases and V 2 bases, and 9 bases lay outside the gene matches. CDR3 coding DNA: TGTGCTAGTGGTTTGCCCAAAGAGGACAGGGGGGACACTGAAGCTTTCTTT. Translating gives CASGLPKEDRGDTEAFF.

The chain employs TRBV5-4 and TRBJ2-3, with 10 bases fitting TRBD2. This CDR3 has 16 amino acids. Germline trimming cut 4 bases from V and 6 bases from J; bases unmatched to any gene: 11. Germline V CDR1 and CDR2: SGHNT, YYREEE (reference sequence). The CDR3: CASSRGGAGGPDTQYF. CDR3 sequence (DNA): TGTGCCAGCAGCCGAGGGGGAGCGGGGGGGCCTGATACGCAGTATTTT.

This clone was detected once. The rearrangement uses TRBV6-5 and TRBJ1-1, with D tentatively TRBD1 (5 bases). The CDR3 sequence is 13 residues long. CDR1 MNHEY and CDR2 SVGAGI come from the germline V gene. V was clipped by 6 bases and J by 2 bases, with 10 bases between them. The CDR3 nucleotides read TGTGCCAGCAGGTACGACAGTAACACTGAAGCTTTCTTT. Protein: CASRYDSNTEAFF.

This clone was detected once. The chain joins TRBV5-1 to TRBJ1-4, with a weak D call TRBD1 (5 bases). This CDR3 is 16 amino acids long. Deletions cut 4 bases from V and 6 bases from J, with 19 bases between. CDR1 is SGHRS and CDR2 is YFSETQ in the germline V gene. The CDR3 DNA reads TGCGCCAGCAGCCAGTCGGCGCGGGGGGGAGATGAAAAACTGTTTTTT. This sequence encodes CASSQSARGGDEKLFF.

CDR3 protein: CASKLLEASPLHF. The DNA for the CDR3 is TGTGCCAGCAAATTACTGGAGGCTTCACCCCTCCACTTT. V is TRBV6-5 and J is TRBJ1-6; unclear D gene. The germline V gene has CDR1 MNHEY and CDR2 SVGAGI. Trimming removed 7 bases at V and 9 bases at J, with 13 bases between. The CDR3 loop spans 13 amino acids.